The 8 T cell receptor beta chains presented below share a single source sample, sequenced in a study of cytomegalovirus exposure and HLA in healthy donors. The PCR ran on 60 Vbeta and 13 Jbeta primers. This table comes from immunoSEQ multiplex PCR, and its TCRdb copy is limited to in-frame clones, with some not included. The sample shows roughly 93,000 clones, roughly 76% of them seen only once. Sequenced material: PBMCs. Source of these receptors: a human donor in good health.

This chain links TRBV5-6 with TRBJ1-1; tentative D call: TRBD1 (5 bases). The CDR3 contains 13 residues. Germline V gene sequence: CDR1 SGHDT, CDR2 YYEEEE. V was shortened by 3 bases and J by 1 base, with 7 bases between the two germline ends. CDR3 residues: CASSSTANTEAFF. The CDR3 coding sequence is TGTGCCAGCAGCTCGACAGCGAACACTGAAGCTTTCTTT.

This clone was counted only a few times. V and J are TRBV30 and TRBJ1-1, with 7 bases matching TRBD1. With 5 bases clipped from V and 3 bases from J, the junction kept 6 bases outside the gene matches. Germline lookup yields CDR1 GTSNPN and CDR2 SVGIG (reference sequence). The CDR3 runs to 13 residues. DNA of the CDR3: TGTGCCTGGGCCCAACAGGGGTACACTGAAGCTTTCTTT. Translating it yields CAWAQQGYTEAFF.

The chain carries TRBV10-2 and TRBJ1-4; TRBD1 is a possible D gene (5 bases). CDR1 and CDR2 from the germline V gene are WSHSY and SAAADI. Trimming left V 8 bases short and J 7 bases short, with 11 bases between. This CDR3 comprises 12 residues. CDR3: CASQGAGEKLFF. CDR3 sequence (DNA): TGCGCCAGCCAGGGAGCGGGTGAAAAACTGTTTTTT.

The rearrangement joins TRBV6-5 to TRBJ2-7, with D perhaps TRBD1 (5 bases). The germline V gene encodes CDR1 MNHEY and CDR2 SVGAGI. This CDR3 region has 15 residues. The V end lost 0 bases, the J end lost 3 bases, and 12 bases lay between the germline ends. The CDR3 here is CASSYSKDSYYEQYF. The CDR3 region has the DNA TGTGCCAGCAGTTACTCCAAAGACAGTTACTACGAGCAGTACTTC.

Details on this clone: Other DNA sequences in this sample translate to the same CDR3. This chain uses TRBV9 with TRBJ2-7; 7 bases line up with TRBD2. The CDR3 covers 14 residues. CDR1 and CDR2 from the germline V gene are SGDLS and YYNGEE. Trimming took 2 bases from V and 0 from J; bases not matched to a gene: 2. The CDR3 protein is CASSVGGSSYEQYF. The CDR3 DNA sequence: TGTGCCAGCAGCGTGGGCGGGAGCTCCTACGAGCAGTACTTC. The full variable domain, with the rest looked up from reference TRBV9 and TRBJ2-7, is DSGVTQTPKHLITATGQRVTLRCSPRSGDLSVYWYQQSLDQGLQFLIQYYNGEERAKGNILERFSAQQFPDLHSELNLSSLELGDSALYFCASSVGGSSYEQYFGPGTRLTVT.

The rearrangement uses TRBV30 and TRBJ1-5, with no clear D. The germline V gene encodes CDR1 GTSNPN and CDR2 SVGIG (reference sequence). V was pared by 4 bases and J by 2 bases, with 9 bases between. The CDR3 sequence is 13 residues long. The CDR3 DNA is TGTGCCTGGACGCCGAGTCGCAATCAGCCCCAGCATTTT. As protein: CAWTPSRNQPQHF.

CDR3 residues: CASSPTSGGRTQYF. The CDR3 region has the DNA TGTGCCAGCAGCCCGACTAGCGGGGGGCGTACGCAGTATTTT. This sequence joins TRBV14 and TRBJ2-3; 13 bases agree with TRBD2. Germline CDR1 and CDR2: SGHDN and FVKESK. There are 14 residues in the CDR3. The J segment lost 8 bases and the V segment lost 4 bases, leaving 3 bases of the junction unmatched.

The V call is TRBV6-6, the J call TRBJ1-4, with D possibly TRBD1 on 6 matching bases. CDR3 size: 12 residues. Trimming removed 6 bases from V and 8 bases from J, with 10 bases in between. The germline V gene has CDR1 MNHNY and CDR2 SVGAGI (reference sequence). CDR3 DNA sequence: TGTGCCAGCAGCGGTAGGGGGGAAAAACTGTTTTTT. Translated: CASSGRGEKLFF.